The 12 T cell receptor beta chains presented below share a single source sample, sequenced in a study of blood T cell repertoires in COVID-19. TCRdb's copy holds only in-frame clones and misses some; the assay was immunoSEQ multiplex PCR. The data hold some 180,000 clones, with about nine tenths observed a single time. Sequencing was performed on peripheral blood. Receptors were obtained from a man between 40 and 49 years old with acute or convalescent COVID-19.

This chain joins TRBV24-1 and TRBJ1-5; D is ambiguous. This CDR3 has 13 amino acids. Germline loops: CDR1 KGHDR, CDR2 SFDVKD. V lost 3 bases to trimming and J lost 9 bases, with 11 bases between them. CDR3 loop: CATSDRGVGPQHF. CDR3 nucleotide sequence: TGTGCCACCAGTGATAGAGGAGTGGGGCCCCAGCATTTT.

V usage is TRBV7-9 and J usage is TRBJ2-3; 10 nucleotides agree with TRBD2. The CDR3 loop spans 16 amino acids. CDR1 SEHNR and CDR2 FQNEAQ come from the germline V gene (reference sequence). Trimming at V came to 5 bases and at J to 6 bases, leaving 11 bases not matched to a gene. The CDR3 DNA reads TGTGCCAGCAGCCCCAGCGGGGGGGAGGGGTTCGATACGCAGTATTTT. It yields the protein CASSPSGGEGFDTQYF.

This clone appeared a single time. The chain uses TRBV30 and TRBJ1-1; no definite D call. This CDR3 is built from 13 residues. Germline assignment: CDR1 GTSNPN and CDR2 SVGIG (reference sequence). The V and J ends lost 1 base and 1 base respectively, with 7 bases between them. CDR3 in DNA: TGTGCCTGGAGTGACAGCCAGAACACTGAAGCTTTCTTT. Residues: CAWSDSQNTEAFF.

In DNA, the CDR3 is TGTGCCAGCAGCCCTTTTGGGGGGGGCGTGTACGAGCAGTACTTC. Its translation: CASSPFGGGVYEQYF. The chain couples TRBV7-2 to TRBJ2-7, with D perhaps TRBD2 (7 bases). CDR1 is SGHTA, CDR2 FQGNSA, per germline. Trimming removed 5 bases at V and 4 bases at J, with 18 bases between. CDR3 length equals 15 residues.

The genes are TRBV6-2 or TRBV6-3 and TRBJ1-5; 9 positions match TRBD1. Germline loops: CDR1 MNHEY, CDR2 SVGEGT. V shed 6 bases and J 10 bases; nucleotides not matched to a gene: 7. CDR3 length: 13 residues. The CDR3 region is CASSLQGAVPQHF. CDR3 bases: TGTGCCAGCAGCCTACAGGGGGCTGTACCCCAGCATTTT.

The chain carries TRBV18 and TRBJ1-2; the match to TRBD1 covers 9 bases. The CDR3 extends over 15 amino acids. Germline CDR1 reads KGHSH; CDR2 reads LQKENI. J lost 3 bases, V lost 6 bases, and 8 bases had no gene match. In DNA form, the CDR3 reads TGTGCCAGCTCGGCCGGGACAGGGAGGGACTATGGCTACACCTTC. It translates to CASSAGTGRDYGYTF.

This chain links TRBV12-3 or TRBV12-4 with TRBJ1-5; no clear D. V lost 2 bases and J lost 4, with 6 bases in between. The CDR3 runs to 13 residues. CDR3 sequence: CASSLNSNQPQHF. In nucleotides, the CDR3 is TGTGCCAGCAGTTTAAATTCAAATCAGCCCCAGCATTTT.

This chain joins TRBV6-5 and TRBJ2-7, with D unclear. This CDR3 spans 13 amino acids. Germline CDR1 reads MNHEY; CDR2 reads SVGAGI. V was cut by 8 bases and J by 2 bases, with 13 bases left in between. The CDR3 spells CASGLTPTYEQYF. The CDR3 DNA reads TGTGCCAGCGGGCTGACACCGACCTACGAGCAGTACTTC.

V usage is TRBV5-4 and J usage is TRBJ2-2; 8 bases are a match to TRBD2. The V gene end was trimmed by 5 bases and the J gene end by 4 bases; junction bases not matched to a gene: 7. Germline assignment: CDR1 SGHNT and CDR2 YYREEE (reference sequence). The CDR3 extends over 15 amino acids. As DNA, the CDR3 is TGTGCCAGCAGTTCCGGGACTAGACCCACCGGGGAGCTGTTTTTT. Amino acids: CASSSGTRPTGELFF.

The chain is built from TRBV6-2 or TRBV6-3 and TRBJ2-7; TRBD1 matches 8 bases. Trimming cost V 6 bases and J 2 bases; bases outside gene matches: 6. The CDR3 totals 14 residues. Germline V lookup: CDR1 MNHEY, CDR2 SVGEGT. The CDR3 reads CASSRTGSPYEQYF. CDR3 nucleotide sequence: TGTGCCAGCAGCCGGACAGGGAGCCCCTACGAGCAGTACTTC.

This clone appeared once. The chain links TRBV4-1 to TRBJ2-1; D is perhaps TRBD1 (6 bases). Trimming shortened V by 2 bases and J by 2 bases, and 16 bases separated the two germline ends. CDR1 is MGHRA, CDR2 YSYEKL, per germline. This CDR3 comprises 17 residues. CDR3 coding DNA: TGCGCCAGCAGCCAATCCTACAGGGCTACCACCTACAATGAGCAGTTCTTC. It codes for CASSQSYRATTYNEQFF.

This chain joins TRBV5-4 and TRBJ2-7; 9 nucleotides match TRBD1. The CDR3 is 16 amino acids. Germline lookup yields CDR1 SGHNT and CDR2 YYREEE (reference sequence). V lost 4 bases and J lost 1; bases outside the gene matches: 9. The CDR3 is CASSTHPGTGSYEQYF. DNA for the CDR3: TGTGCCAGCAGCACGCACCCCGGGACAGGGTCCTACGAGCAGTACTTC. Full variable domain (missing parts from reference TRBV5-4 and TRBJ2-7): ETGVTQSPTHLIKTRGQQVTLRCSSQSGHNTVSWYQQALGQGPQFIFQYYREEENGRGNFPPRFSGLQFPNYSSELNVNALELDDSALYLCASSTHPGTGSYEQYFGPGTRLTVT.